The 3 T cell receptor beta chains reported below all come from one sample, sequenced in a study of blood T cell repertoires in COVID-19. Clones were read by immunoSEQ multiplex PCR, and TCRdb kept only the in-frame ones, dropping some. The sample consists of roughly 200,000 clones, 85% of them appearing once. Sequencing was carried out using PBMCs or T cells enriched from blood (not recorded which). These receptor sequences come from a man aged 35-49 years who had recovered from COVID-19.

This chain connects TRBV4-1 to TRBJ1-2, with TRBD1 identical over 12 bases. Germline loops: CDR1 MGHRA, CDR2 YSYEKL. The length of the CDR3 is 16 residues. Unmatched junction bases numbered 5, after V lost 0 bases and J lost 6 bases. This chain's CDR3 is CASSQDRGQGAHGYTF. Here the CDR3 DNA reads TGCGCCAGCAGCCAAGATCGGGGACAGGGGGCTCATGGCTACACCTTC.

The chain recombines TRBV20-1 with TRBJ2-1; D is perhaps TRBD2 (7 bases). The germline CDR1 and CDR2 sequences are DFQATT and SNEGSKA (reference sequence). This CDR3 is 11 amino acids long. V was pared by 6 bases and J by 10 bases, with 13 bases between. In nucleotides, the CDR3 is TGCAGTGCCCCCGGGGGGCCGGAGCAGTTCTTC. It specifies CSAPGGPEQFF.

The chain is built from TRBV3-1 (or the pseudogene TRBV3-2) and TRBJ2-7, with TRBD1 as a possible D gene (5 bases). V lost 1 base and J 1 base, leaving 8 bases between the germline ends. Germline lookup yields CDR1 LGHDT and CDR2 YNNKEL (reference sequence). The CDR3 contains 14 residues. The CDR3, as DNA: TGTGCCAGCAGCCAAGGGACACCTTCCTACGAGCAGTACTTC. Encoded protein: CASSQGTPSYEQYF.